Listed here are 22 T cell receptor beta chains from one sample, sequenced in a study of shared clonotypes between healthy human individuals. Produced via immunoSEQ multiplex PCR; TCRdb's table is partial and in-frame only. The table includes roughly 2.2 million clones, approximately 93% detected once. Sequenced: naive CD4+ T cells from PBMCs. Subset here: CD45RA+ positively selected. Receptors were obtained from a man between 18 and 29 years old in good health. Some clones in this sample may be carry-over from other donors' samples.

V and J are TRBV5-4 and TRBJ2-1, with 8 positions matching TRBD1. The V gene end was trimmed by 0 bases and the J gene end by 8 bases; junction bases not matched to a gene: 7. Germline lookup yields CDR1 SGHNT and CDR2 YYREEE (reference sequence). The CDR3 covers 15 residues. DNA for the CDR3: TGTGCCAGCAGCTTGGCGGCAGGGGGCAGGGATGAGCAGTTCTTC. Its protein is CASSLAAGGRDEQFF.

This chain connects TRBV4-2 to TRBJ2-7, with D unresolved. Deletions cut 4 bases from V and 6 bases from J, with 16 bases between. Germline lookup yields CDR1 LGHNA and CDR2 YNFKEQ. The CDR3 loop spans 14 amino acids. CDR3 residues: CASSLAAAAGEQYF. DNA of the CDR3: TGTGCCAGCAGCCTTGCGGCGGCCGCAGGCGAGCAGTACTTC.

The chain joins TRBV4-2 to TRBJ2-1; TRBD1 matches 9 bases. Germline values: CDR1 LGHNA, CDR2 YNFKEQ. The CDR3 runs to 15 residues. Trimming took 2 bases from V and 7 from J; bases not matched to a gene: 6. CDR3 amino acids: CASSQYRDRENEQFF. The CDR3 DNA is TGTGCCAGCAGCCAATACCGGGACAGGGAAAATGAGCAGTTCTTC.

The rearrangement joins TRBV15 to TRBJ1-2, with D tentatively TRBD1 (6 bases). The germline gives CDR1 LNHNV, CDR2 YYDKDF (reference sequence). The V end was cut by 0 bases, the J end by 4 bases, with 12 bases between. CDR3 length: 15 residues. CDR3 region: CATSRDDRSPYGYTF. The DNA of the CDR3 is TGTGCCACCAGCAGAGACGACAGGTCTCCCTATGGCTACACCTTC.

CDR3 sequence: CASSELGPDTQYF. The CDR3 DNA reads TGTGCCAGCAGTGAATTAGGCCCAGATACGCAGTATTTT. The chain has TRBV6-1 and TRBJ2-3; D not resolved. The V gene's germline CDR1 is MNHNS and CDR2 SASEGT. The CDR3 runs 13 residues. Trimming took 2 bases from V and 4 from J, leaving 7 bases between them.

The rearrangement uses TRBV21-1 and TRBJ2-7. TRBV21-1 is an annotated pseudogene. This CDR3 spans 15 amino acids. The CDR3 loop reads CASSRRGYYSYEQYF. DNA of the CDR3: TGTGCCAGCAGCCGGAGGGGGTACTACTCCTACGAGCAGTACTTC.

About this clone: In the same sample, other DNA sequences code for this CDR3. The chain is built from TRBV7-6 and TRBJ1-1; TRBD1 is a possible D gene (5 bases). Trimming removed 1 base at V and 0 bases at J, with 6 bases between. CDR1 is SGHVS, CDR2 FNYEAQ, per germline. This CDR3 region has 14 residues. The CDR3 reads CASSLGTLNTEAFF. In nucleotides, the CDR3 is TGTGCCAGCAGCTTAGGGACATTGAACACTGAAGCTTTCTTT.

On this clone itself: Different DNA sequences within this sample yield the same CDR3. This sequence joins TRBV9 and TRBJ2-5, with D tentatively TRBD1 or TRBD2 (5 bases each). The CDR3 has 13 amino acids. V lost 5 bases to trimming and J lost 5 bases, with 13 bases between them. Germline V CDR1 and CDR2: SGDLS, YYNGEE. CDR3 sequence reads: CASSAGGGETQYF. CDR3 nucleotide sequence: TGTGCCAGCAGTGCTGGGGGTGGGGAGACCCAGTACTTC.

The chain is built from TRBV5-1 and TRBJ2-5; D uncertain. CDR3 length: 12 amino acids. Between the trimmed V and J ends, which lost 3 bases and 4 bases, there was a span of 7 bases. In germline, CDR1 is SGHRS, CDR2 YFSETQ. CDR3 in amino acids: CASSSLTETQYF. CDR3 bases: TGCGCCAGCAGCTCGCTGACAGAGACCCAGTACTTC.

The V call is TRBV30, the J call TRBJ2-3; D is perhaps TRBD1 or TRBD2 (5 bases each). V was cut by 0 bases and J by 7 bases, with 17 bases left in between. Germline CDR1 GTSNPN, CDR2 SVGIG (reference sequence). CDR3 length equals 15 residues. The CDR3 DNA sequence: TGTGCCTGGAGTGTACTGGGGCTAGGGGAGCATACGCAGTATTTT. This gives the protein CAWSVLGLGEHTQYF. The full variable domain, its missing parts supplied by reference TRBV30 and TRBJ2-3, is SQTIHQWPATLVQPVGSPLSLECTVEGTSNPNLYWYRQAAGRGLQLLFYSVGIGQISSEVPQNLSASRPQDRQFILSSKKLLLSDSGFYLCAWSVLGLGEHTQYFGPGTRLTVL.

This chain links TRBV7-9 with TRBJ2-3; 10 nucleotides line up with TRBD2. The V gene's germline CDR1 is SEHNR and CDR2 FQNEAQ (reference sequence). The CDR3 consists of 18 residues. With 2 bases clipped from V and 4 bases from J, the junction kept 12 bases outside the gene matches. In DNA, the CDR3 is TGTGCCAGCAGCTTATTCCCCACGGGTAGCGGGAGGCCAGATACGCAGTATTTT. It yields the protein CASSLFPTGSGRPDTQYF.

The rearrangement joins TRBV14 to TRBJ2-1, with 7 bases lining up with TRBD1. With 8 bases clipped from V and 2 bases from J, the junction kept 12 bases outside the gene matches. The CDR3 totals 16 residues. CDR1 SGHDN and CDR2 FVKESK come from the germline V gene. This chain's CDR3 is CASLSNRDSPYNEQFF. The CDR3 coding sequence is TGTGCCAGCCTTAGTAACCGGGACAGTCCCTACAATGAGCAGTTCTTC.

The chain recombines TRBV7-2 with TRBJ2-7; 9 bases are shared with TRBD1. Looked up from germline, CDR1 is SGHTA and CDR2 is FQGNSA. CDR3 size: 14 residues. J was trimmed by 6 bases and V by 3 bases; bases with no gene match: 6. CDR3 DNA sequence: TGTGCCAGCAGCTTTGGGACAGGGTCTCGCGAGCAGTACTTC. This gives the protein CASSFGTGSREQYF.

This chain connects TRBV6-5 to TRBJ2-7, with D possibly being TRBD1 or TRBD2 (5 bases each). The CDR3 totals 14 residues. CDR1 and CDR2 (germline): MNHEY, SVGAGI. V lost 0 bases to trimming and J lost 1 base, with 7 bases between them. The CDR3 sequence is CASSYSGESYEQYF. As DNA, the CDR3 is TGTGCCAGCAGTTACTCGGGGGAATCCTACGAGCAGTACTTC.

J is TRBJ2-4 and V is TRBV9; tentatively, D is TRBD2 (6 bases). The length of the CDR3 is 15 residues. Germline-derived CDR1 and CDR2 are SGDLS and YYNGEE. The V end was cut by 6 bases, the J end by 6 bases, with 19 bases between. DNA for the CDR3: TGTGCCAGCACCCTTAGCGGACATCCCCTAAACATTCAGTACTTC. Residues: CASTLSGHPLNIQYF.

In its sample, this clone was seen once. The chain links TRBV5-6 to TRBJ1-2, with D uncertain. Germline CDR1 reads SGHDT; CDR2 reads YYEEEE. The CDR3 consists of 12 residues. V was trimmed by 4 bases and J by 8 bases, leaving 12 bases between them. CDR3: CASSRERRGYTF. For the CDR3, the DNA is TGTGCCAGCAGCCGCGAACGGAGAGGCTACACCTTC.

The genes are TRBV6-1 and TRBJ2-1, with 7 bases that match TRBD2. The CDR3 is made up of 12 amino acids. V lost 11 bases to trimming and J lost 7 bases; unmatched junction nucleotides: 8. CDR1 MNHNS and CDR2 SASEGT come from the germline V gene. CDR3 in amino acids: CAARDYVNEQFF. The CDR3 DNA sequence: TGTGCCGCCCGGGACTACGTTAATGAGCAGTTCTTC.

V usage is TRBV9 and J usage is TRBJ2-1; unclear D gene. The V gene's germline CDR1 is SGDLS and CDR2 YYNGEE. The germline V and J ends were trimmed by 4 bases and 9 bases, with 14 bases remaining between them. The CDR3 consists of 13 residues. The CDR3 DNA sequence: TGTGCCAGCAGCCCACGAGAAGGCGGTGAGCAGTTCTTC. Protein sequence: CASSPREGGEQFF. Full variable domain (remainder filled in from reference TRBV9 and TRBJ2-1): DSGVTQTPKHLITATGQRVTLRCSPRSGDLSVYWYQQSLDQGLQFLIQYYNGEERAKGNILERFSAQQFPDLHSELNLSSLELGDSALYFCASSPREGGEQFFGPGTRLTVL.

The chain joins TRBV6-5 to TRBJ2-7, with D tentatively TRBD1 (5 bases). V lost 0 bases and J lost 2, with 8 bases in between. The length of the CDR3 is 14 residues. Germline V gives CDR1 MNHEY, CDR2 SVGAGI. DNA of the CDR3: TGTGCCAGCAGTTACTCGCAGGGCCCCTACGAGCAGTACTTC. Protein sequence: CASSYSQGPYEQYF.

The rearrangement joins TRBV7-2 to TRBJ1-5; D unclear. The CDR3 is made up of 15 amino acids. V shed 5 bases and J shed 3 bases, with 14 bases lying between them. Germline V gene sequence: CDR1 SGHTA, CDR2 FQGNSA. This CDR3 is CASSPKHAYNQPQHF. For the CDR3, the DNA is TGTGCCAGCAGCCCTAAACATGCCTACAATCAGCCCCAGCATTTT.

V usage is TRBV10-2 and J usage is TRBJ2-1; D is undetermined. Germline CDR1 and CDR2: WSHSY and SAAADI. Deletions cut 6 bases from V and 0 bases from J, with 12 bases between. The CDR3 length is 15 residues. CDR3 coding DNA: TGCGCCAGCAGAGAGACGGCCAGCTCCTACAATGAGCAGTTCTTC. The encoded protein is CASRETASSYNEQFF.

The J gene is TRBJ1-2, the V gene TRBV5-1; 7 bases map to TRBD1. Losses at the gene ends were 4 bases for V and 4 bases for J; bases not matched to a gene: 13. Germline assignment: CDR1 SGHRS and CDR2 YFSETQ. The CDR3 runs 16 residues. CDR3 protein: CASSLGPDRSFYGYTF. The CDR3 bases are TGCGCCAGCAGCCTGGGGCCGGACAGGTCCTTCTATGGCTACACCTTC.